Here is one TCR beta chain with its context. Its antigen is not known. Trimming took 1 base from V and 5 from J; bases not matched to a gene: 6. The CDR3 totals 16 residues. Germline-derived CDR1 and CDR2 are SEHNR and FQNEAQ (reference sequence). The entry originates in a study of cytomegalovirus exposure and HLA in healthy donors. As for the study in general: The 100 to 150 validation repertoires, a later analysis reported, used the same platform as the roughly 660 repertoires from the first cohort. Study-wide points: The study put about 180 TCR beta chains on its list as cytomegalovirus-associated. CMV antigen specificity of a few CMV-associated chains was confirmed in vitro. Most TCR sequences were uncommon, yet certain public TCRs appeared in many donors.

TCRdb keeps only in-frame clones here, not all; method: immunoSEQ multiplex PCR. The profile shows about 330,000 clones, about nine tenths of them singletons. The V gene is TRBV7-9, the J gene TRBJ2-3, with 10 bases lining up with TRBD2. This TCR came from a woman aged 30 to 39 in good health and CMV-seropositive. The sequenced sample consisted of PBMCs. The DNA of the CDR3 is TGTGCCAGCAGCTTAGGGGCTAGCGGGAGTGTAGATACGCAGTATTTT. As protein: CASSLGASGSVDTQYF.